The 6 T cell receptor beta chains below were found in one sample sequenced in a study of vaccination effects on CD4 cells after COVID-19. Antigen specificity for these receptors is unknown. Expansion with viral peptide pools was applied to antigen-specific CD4+ T cells by the ViraFEST assay prior to sequencing. When 10 to 11 days of culture had elapsed, CD4+ T cells were isolated. Two-dose vaccination with either BNT162b2 or mRNA-1273 was given to the participants. The method was immunoSEQ multiplex PCR; TCRdb's version includes in-frame clones alone and lacks a portion of them. In the table there are around 22,000 clones, 76% of which are singletons. Sequencing was performed on CD4+ T cells from PBMCs cultured with HCoV-229E spike peptides, taken after COVID-19 vaccination. The receptors were sampled from a human donor who received a COVID-19 vaccine.

This clone was picked up one time. The rearrangement uses TRBV3-1 (or the pseudogene TRBV3-2) and TRBJ1-4, with a tentative D call TRBD1 (5 bases). Germline lookup yields CDR1 LGHDT and CDR2 YNNKEL (reference sequence). This CDR3 has 12 amino acids. Trimming cost V 2 bases and J 12 bases, with 10 bases left between them. CDR3 sequence (DNA): TGTGCCAGCAGCCAAAGCAAAGGGGAACTGTTTTTT. It is translated as CASSQSKGELFF.

This clone has more than one count but fewer than ten. The CDR3 bases are TGTGCCAGCAGCTTGGGGAATCAGCCCCAGCATTTT. Its protein product is CASSLGNQPQHF. This chain joins TRBV5-4 and TRBJ1-5, with D uncertain. Germline CDR1 reads SGHNT; CDR2 reads YYREEE (reference sequence). With 0 bases removed from V and 4 bases from J, the gap between germline ends came to 2 bases. CDR3 length: 12 amino acids.

The chain uses TRBV6-6 and TRBJ1-3; D is unclear. Germline loops: CDR1 MNHNY, CDR2 SVGAGI (reference sequence). V dropped 0 bases and J dropped 4 bases, with 10 bases sitting between them. CDR3 size: 15 residues. CDR3 residues: CASSYSPDGGNTIYF. For the CDR3, the DNA is TGTGCCAGCAGTTACTCTCCGGACGGCGGAAACACCATATATTTT.

The chain employs TRBV24-1 and TRBJ1-2, with D hard to call. CDR1 is KGHDR, CDR2 SFDVKD, per germline. The V end lost 12 bases, the J end lost 1 base, and 17 bases lay between the germline ends. CDR3 length equals 14 residues. CDR3 loop: CAAEAETNNYGYTF. For the CDR3, the DNA is TGTGCCGCAGAGGCAGAAACAAATAACTATGGCTACACCTTC.

This chain joins TRBV2 and TRBJ2-3, with a possible D match to TRBD1 (6 bases). This CDR3 comprises 14 residues. Germline values: CDR1 SNHLY, CDR2 FYNNEI. Trimming left V 7 bases short and J 4 bases short, with 15 bases between. CDR3 bases: TGTGCCAGCAACAGGGAAGTGGGAGCAGATACGCAGTATTTT. As protein: CASNREVGADTQYF.

This clone has just a few counts. V usage is TRBV4-1 and J usage is TRBJ2-5, with 13 bases matching TRBD2. The germline V gene encodes CDR1 MGHRA and CDR2 YSYEKL. The CDR3 runs to 20 residues. V shed 3 bases, J shed 5 bases, and the junction held 18 bases outside the gene matches. CDR3 nucleotides: TGCGCCAGCAGCCATAAAGGATTACTAGCGGGGGGGCTGCACAGGGAGACCCAGTACTTC. Protein product: CASSHKGLLAGGLHRETQYF.